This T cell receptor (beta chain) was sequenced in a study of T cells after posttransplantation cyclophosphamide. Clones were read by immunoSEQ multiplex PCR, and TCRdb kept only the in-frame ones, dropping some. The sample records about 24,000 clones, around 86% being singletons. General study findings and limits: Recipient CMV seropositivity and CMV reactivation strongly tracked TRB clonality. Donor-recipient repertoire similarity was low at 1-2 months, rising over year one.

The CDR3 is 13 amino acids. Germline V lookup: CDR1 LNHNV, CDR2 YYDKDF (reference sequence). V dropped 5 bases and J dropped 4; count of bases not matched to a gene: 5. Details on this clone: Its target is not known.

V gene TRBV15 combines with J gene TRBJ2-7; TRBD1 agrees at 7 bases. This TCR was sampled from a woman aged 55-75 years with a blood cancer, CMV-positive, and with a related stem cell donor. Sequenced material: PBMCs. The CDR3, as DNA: TGTGCCACCAGCGGGAACAGGGGATACGAGCAGTACTTC. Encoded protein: CATSGNRGYEQYF.